This T cell receptor (beta chain) was obtained from a study of graft-versus-host responses after intestinal transplantation. Turning to the study itself: Isolated intestinal, liver-intestinal, or multivisceral transplants had been given to the recipients. Anti-thymocyte globulin induction was given to all recipients, followed by tacrolimus and steroids for around three years. General observations from the study: The authors found GvH clones in recipient marrow, some appearing first in ileum or blood.

Per the germline V gene, CDR1 is MGHDK and CDR2 is SYGVNS. Trimming removed 7 bases at V and 6 bases at J, with 15 bases between. The CDR3 length is 13 residues. In the case of this clone: The antigen remains undetermined.

The table came from immunoSEQ multiplex PCR; TCRdb's copy has only in-frame clones and leaves some out. Found here are some 120,000 clones, more than 80% of them singletons; the top ten hold roughly 0.16%. The material was unstimulated CD4+ T cells sorted from spleen or lymph node cells, obtained before intestinal transplant. The genes are TRBV25-1 and TRBJ1-1; D is ambiguous. The receptor comes from a human donor who received an intestinal transplant. The CDR3 here is CASTLNQEAEAFF. CDR3 DNA: TGTGCCAGCACTTTAAACCAGGAGGCTGAAGCTTTCTTT.